The 19 T cell receptor beta chains below come from one sample, sequenced in a study of shared clonotypes between healthy human individuals. Profiled with immunoSEQ multiplex PCR; TCRdb holds only in-frame clones, not every one. The sample contains about 1.1 million clones, about 80% of which appear only once. The sequenced sample consisted of memory CD4+ T cells from PBMCs. Subset reported: CD45RA-negative fraction. The receptor set was obtained from a man younger than 35 in good health. Some clones in this sample may be carry-over from other donors' samples.

The chain links TRBV27 to TRBJ1-1; possible D gene TRBD1, 6 bases. The CDR3 consists of 15 residues. The V end lost 5 bases, the J end lost 3 bases, and 16 bases lay between the germline ends. Germline CDR1 MNHEY, CDR2 SMNVEV (reference sequence). The CDR3 nucleotides are TGTGCCAGCAGTCCTCTTTGGAGGGGGGACACTGAAGCTTTCTTT. Translating gives CASSPLWRGDTEAFF.

Note on this clone: Distinct nucleotide sequences in the sample also encode this CDR3. The chain recombines TRBV7-3 with TRBJ1-5; D is uncertain. Per the germline V gene, CDR1 is SGHTA and CDR2 is FQGTGA. The CDR3 length is 12 residues. V was pared by 2 bases and J by 4 bases, with 3 bases between. The CDR3 loop is CASSLSNQPQHF. The DNA for the CDR3 is TGTGCCAGCAGCTTATCAAATCAGCCCCAGCATTTT.

The rearrangement links TRBV5-8 to TRBJ1-4; maybe TRBD1 (5 bases). Germline lookup yields CDR1 SGHTS and CDR2 YDEGEE. Trimming took 0 bases from V and 2 from J, leaving 11 bases between them. This CDR3 is built from 16 residues. DNA of the CDR3: TGTGCCAGCAGCTTGGATGGGGGAGCGACTAATGAAAAACTGTTTTTT. The encoded protein is CASSLDGGATNEKLFF. Combining the CDR3 with reference TRBV5-8 and TRBJ1-4 gives the whole variable domain EAGVTQSPTHLIKTRGQQATLRCSPISGHTSVYWYQQALGLGLQFLLWYDEGEERNRGNFPPRFSGRQFPNYSSELNVNALELEDSALYLCASSLDGGATNEKLFFGSGTQLSVL.

The CDR3 DNA reads TGTGCCAGTAGTCAGCTTTACCTACGCTATGGCTACACCTTC. Residues: CASSQLYLRYGYTF. The J gene is TRBJ1-2, the V gene TRBV19; D not resolved. CDR3 length: 14 residues. The germline V and J ends were trimmed by 5 bases and 4 bases, with 14 bases remaining between them. Germline CDR1 and CDR2: LNHDA and SQIVND (reference sequence). Full variable domain (outside the CDR3, taken from reference TRBV19 and TRBJ1-2): DGGITQSPKYLFRKEGQNVTLSCEQNLNHDAMYWYRQDPGQGLRLIYYSQIVNDFQKGDIAEGYSVSREKKESFPLTVTSAQKNPTAFYLCASSQLYLRYGYTFGSGTRLTVV.

The chain carries TRBV27 and TRBJ2-5, with D possibly being TRBD1 (6 bases). The assigned J gene may be wrong: the sequence end matches TRBJ2-7 better. Per the germline V gene, CDR1 is MNHEY and CDR2 is SMNVEV (reference sequence). The CDR3 has 15 amino acids. The CDR3 nucleotides read TGTGCCAGCAGGACCGACCGGGACAACTCCTACGAGCAGTACTTC. It yields the protein CASRTDRDNSYEQYF.

The J gene is TRBJ2-7, the V gene TRBV27, with no clear D. The CDR3 is 13 amino acids. Germline V lookup: CDR1 MNHEY, CDR2 SMNVEV (reference sequence). The V end was cut by 0 bases, the J end by 0 bases, with 3 bases between. CDR3: CASSLSTSYEQYF. The CDR3 region has the DNA TGTGCCAGCAGTTTATCCACCTCCTACGAGCAGTACTTC.

The chain has TRBV20-1 and TRBJ1-1; D possibly corresponds to TRBD1 (6 bases). V lost 6 bases, J lost 5 bases, and 10 bases lay in between. This CDR3 is 11 amino acids long. The germline V gene has CDR1 DFQATT and CDR2 SNEGSKA (reference sequence). CDR3 sequence reads: CSAWQGTEAFF. As DNA, the CDR3 is TGCAGTGCATGGCAGGGGACTGAAGCTTTCTTT.

This clone was counted a few times. The rearrangement uses TRBV18 and TRBJ2-7, with D maybe TRBD2 (6 bases). The CDR3 totals 15 residues. V gave up 0 bases and J gave up 4 bases, with 13 bases separating them. Germline V gene sequence: CDR1 KGHSH, CDR2 LQKENI. The CDR3 DNA follows: TGTGCCAGCTCACCACCTGCCGTTGGAGGGTACGAGCAGTACTTC. Protein product: CASSPPAVGGYEQYF.

In regard to this clone: One base away lies a much larger clone, so this may be a sequencing read error. The rearrangement uses TRBV6-6 and TRBJ2-3, with D tentatively TRBD2 (6 bases). Germline-derived CDR1 and CDR2 are MNHNY and SVGAGI (reference sequence). The CDR3 runs 15 residues. For the CDR3, the DNA is TGTGCCAGCAGGACCGCGGGGCCATCCACAGGTACGCAGTATTTT. This codes for CASRTAGPSTGTQYF.

This clone was recorded many times. The chain couples TRBV19 to TRBJ2-1; D perhaps matches TRBD2 (6 bases). The CDR3 extends over 15 amino acids. V lost 7 bases, J lost 0 bases, and 13 bases lay in between. Germline V CDR1 and CDR2: LNHDA, SQIVND (reference sequence). CDR3 DNA sequence: TGTGCCAGTACCTGGAGGGGCAGCTCCTACAATGAGCAGTTCTTC. Protein: CASTWRGSSYNEQFF. The variable domain in full, completed from reference TRBV19 and TRBJ2-1, reads DGGITQSPKYLFRKEGQNVTLSCEQNLNHDAMYWYRQDPGQGLRLIYYSQIVNDFQKGDIAEGYSVSREKKESFPLTVTSAQKNPTAFYLCASTWRGSSYNEQFFGPGTRLTVL.

This clone appeared a single time. The chain uses TRBV7-6 and TRBJ2-5, with D perhaps matching TRBD1 (6 bases). The CDR3 is 15 amino acids. Germline V gene sequence: CDR1 SGHVS, CDR2 FNYEAQ. V was trimmed by 5 bases and J by 4 bases, leaving 17 bases between them. DNA of the CDR3: TGTGCCAGCAGCCCATCGGGGTGGGGGCGAGAGACCCAGTACTTC. Encoded protein: CASSPSGWGRETQYF.

This chain connects TRBV23-1 to TRBJ1-1; D gene unclear. TRBV23-1 has ORF status, its function being uncertain. This CDR3 has 16 amino acids. V lost 3 bases to trimming and J lost 6 bases, with 20 bases between them. The CDR3 bases are TGCGCCAGCAGTCATCCCGGCCGGCGGACCCGGGCTGAAGCTTTCTTT. The encoded protein is CASSHPGRRTRAEAFF.

The rearrangement uses TRBV19 and TRBJ1-2; no clear D gene. From germline, CDR1 is LNHDA and CDR2 SQIVND (reference sequence). This CDR3 has 13 amino acids. V lost 5 bases, J lost 3 bases, and 10 bases lay in between. CDR3 protein: CASSRGMYYGYTF. CDR3 sequence (DNA): TGTGCCAGTAGTCGCGGAATGTACTATGGCTACACCTTC.

The V and J genes are TRBV5-4 and TRBJ2-2, with D perhaps matching TRBD2 (7 bases). V was cut by 4 bases and J by 6 bases, with 16 bases left in between. CDR1 and CDR2 (germline): SGHNT, YYREEE (reference sequence). The CDR3 extends over 15 amino acids. The CDR3 nucleotides are TGTGCCAGCAGCGGGGGGGCAGGGATCCCCGGGGAGCTGTTTTTT. Amino acids: CASSGGAGIPGELFF.

This chain joins TRBV6-1 and TRBJ2-1; no clear D gene. The CDR3 length is 13 residues. CDR1 is MNHNS, CDR2 SASEGT, per germline. The V and J ends lost 3 bases and 9 bases respectively, with 12 bases between them. CDR3 protein: CASSDPSRGEQFF. The CDR3 DNA sequence: TGTGCCAGCAGTGACCCTTCCCGTGGTGAGCAGTTCTTC.

The chain joins TRBV2 to TRBJ1-3; TRBD1 is a possible D gene (5 bases). The CDR3 consists of 14 residues. Germline V lookup: CDR1 SNHLY, CDR2 FYNNEI. The ends were cut back, 7 bases at V and 2 bases at J, with 12 bases in the middle. The CDR3 DNA reads TGTGCCAGCAACACAGGTTTTCCTGGAAACACCATATATTTT. Protein: CASNTGFPGNTIYF.

The chain recombines TRBV5-1 with TRBJ2-4; D unclear. The V end was cut by 0 bases, the J end by 9 bases, with 7 bases between. CDR1 is SGHRS, CDR2 YFSETQ, per germline. The CDR3 is made up of 12 amino acids. The CDR3: CASSLDPSIQYF. The DNA for the CDR3 is TGCGCCAGCAGCTTGGACCCGAGCATTCAGTACTTC. The entire variable domain, with the rest obtained from reference TRBV5-1 and TRBJ2-4, is as follows: KAGVTQTPRYLIKTRGQQVTLSCSPISGHRSVSWYQQTPGQGLQFLFEYFSETQRNKGNFPGRFSGRQFSNSRSEMNVSTLELGDSALYLCASSLDPSIQYFGAGTRLSVL.

The rearrangement joins TRBV7-2 to TRBJ1-4, with D unclear. The CDR3 consists of 14 residues. V gave up 4 bases and J gave up 5 bases, with 11 bases separating them. Germline V lookup: CDR1 SGHTA, CDR2 FQGNSA. CDR3 region: CASSSRRKNEKLFF. The CDR3 nucleotides read TGTGCCAGCAGCTCTCGACGGAAAAATGAAAAACTGTTTTTT. The full variable domain, in which reference TRBV7-2 and TRBJ1-4 provide the parts outside the CDR3, is GAGVSQSPSNKVTEKGKDVELRCDPISGHTALYWYRQSLGQGLEFLIYFQGNSAPDKSGLPSDRFSAERTGGSVSTLTIQRTQQEDSAVYLCASSSRRKNEKLFFGSGTQLSVL.

This clone was found a few times. V is TRBV19 and J is TRBJ1-3, with a tentative D call TRBD1 (5 bases). With 5 bases removed from V and 3 bases from J, the gap between germline ends came to 11 bases. Germline CDR1 is LNHDA and CDR2 is SQIVND (reference sequence). The CDR3 is 14 amino acids. CDR3 sequence reads: CASSLQGFGNTIYF. For the CDR3, the DNA is TGTGCCAGTAGTCTCCAGGGTTTTGGAAACACCATATATTTT.